This T cell receptor beta chain was sequenced for a study of blood T cell repertoires in COVID-19 (dated by TCRdb to 2019 to 2021). Background for the entire study: The collaborator samples originated in the United States, Italy and Spain and spanned the acute and convalescent phases of COVID-19. The prospective study material was composed of cDNA or gDNA derived from T cells, B-cell-depleted T cells, or PBMCs. Subjects who had been exposed to COVID-19, were actively infected with it, or had recovered from it provided the deeply sampled blood TCRbeta repertoires that made up the dataset. The repertoires were made available in a free public database intended to serve as a resource for research on the immune response to SARS-CoV-2. The samples were drawn from the first 160 participants of the ongoing ImmuneRACE study and from 1,200 or so subjects provided by 6 global collaborators. The sample metadata nearly always contained a de-identified subject ID, COVID-19 status, age in years and sex. Where available, HLA class I and class II types were taken from metadata supplied by the sample provider and were not determined by assay-based typing. Study-wide conclusions, independent of this receptor: The amount of clinical and demographic metadata varied by source and participant and was provided uncurated.

Whole blood was collected in K2EDTA tubes by collaborating institutions according to the institutions' own protocols. For TCRbeta analysis, collaborators shipped samples as frozen whole blood, isolated PBMCs, or DNA extracted from either of those sample types. As for this clone: This receptor's antigen is unknown. No base-level quality is on record; no much larger clone is a single base apart.

Taken from the germline V gene, the CDR1 and CDR2 loops are SNHLY and FYNNEI. The junction shows trimming of 6 bases on V and 4 bases on J, plus 13 bases between the germline ends. The CDR3 covers 14 residues, taking in both the cysteine and the phenylalanine. The kept DNA is CDR3 alone, 42 bases in frame from the first base. TCRbeta CDR3 regions were amplified from genomic DNA by means of the immunoSEQ Assay, a bias-controlled multiplex PCR. Turning to the authors' computational methods: The number of nucleated cells in each sample was estimated by amplification of reference gene primers within the assay. Sequence reads were collapsed and filtered to measure the absolute abundance of every unique TCRbeta CDR3 rearrangement. For each sample, productive Simpson clonality was calculated as the square root of Simpson's diversity index across productive rearrangements. The table comes from immuneACCESS by way of TCRdb, which keeps in-frame sequences with V and J called. Part of the clones is missing from these tables; in studies checked, under half for an unresolved V gene and the rest for unknown reasons. V and J calls and clone size are as listed in that table; D and trimming were resolved from the DNA. The sample table shows approximately 130,000 clones, and around 90% are seen once. The ten largest clones add up to over 1.5% of the sample.

The origin of this receptor is a human donor in a cohort sampled during active COVID-19. The V gene is TRBV2 and the J gene is TRBJ1-5; the D segment could be TRBD1, given 6 matching bases. Specimen: peripheral blood. CDR3 sequence: CASRDGQPNQPQHF. The nucleotide sequence is given as TGTGCCAGCAGGGACGGACAGCCAAATCAGCCCCAGCATTTT. The CDR3 plus the reference TRBV2 and TRBJ1-5 genes for the other parts give the full variable domain: EPEVTQTPSHQVTQMGQEVILRCVPISNHLYFYWYRQILGQKVEFLVSFYNNEISEKSEIFDDQFSVERPDGSNFTLKIRSTKLEDSAMYFCASRDGQPNQPQHFGDGTRLSIL.